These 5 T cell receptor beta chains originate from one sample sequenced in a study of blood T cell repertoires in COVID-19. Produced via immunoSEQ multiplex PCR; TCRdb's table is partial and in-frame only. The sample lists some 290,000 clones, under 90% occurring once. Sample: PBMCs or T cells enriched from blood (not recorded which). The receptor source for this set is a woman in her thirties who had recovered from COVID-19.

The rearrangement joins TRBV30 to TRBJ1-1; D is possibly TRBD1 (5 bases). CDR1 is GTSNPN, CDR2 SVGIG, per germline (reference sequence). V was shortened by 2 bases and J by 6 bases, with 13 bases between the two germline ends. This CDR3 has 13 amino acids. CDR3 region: CAWSKWGTSEAFF. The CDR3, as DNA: TGTGCCTGGAGTAAGTGGGGCACCTCTGAAGCTTTCTTT.

CDR3 in DNA: TGTGCCAGCTCACCCGGCGTCTTGACAGCTGGTAATCAGCCCCAGCATTTT. Its translation: CASSPGVLTAGNQPQHF. The chain links TRBV18 to TRBJ1-5; D is perhaps TRBD1 (5 bases). This CDR3 region has 17 residues. The germline gives CDR1 KGHSH, CDR2 LQKENI. Trimming shortened V by 3 bases and J by 4 bases, and 19 bases separated the two germline ends.

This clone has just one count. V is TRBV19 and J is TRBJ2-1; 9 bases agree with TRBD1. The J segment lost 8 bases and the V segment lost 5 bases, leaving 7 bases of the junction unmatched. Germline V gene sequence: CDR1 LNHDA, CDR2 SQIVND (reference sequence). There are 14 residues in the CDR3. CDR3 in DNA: TGTGCCAGTAGTTTACAGGGGGCGCACGATGAGCAGTTCTTC. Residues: CASSLQGAHDEQFF.

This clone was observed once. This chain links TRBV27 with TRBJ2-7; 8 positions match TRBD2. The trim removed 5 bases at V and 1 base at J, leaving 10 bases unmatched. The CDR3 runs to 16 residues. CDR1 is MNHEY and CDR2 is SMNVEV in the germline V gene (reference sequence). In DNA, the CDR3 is TGTGCCAGCAGTGGACCGGGACTAGGGGGTTCCTACGAGCAGTACTTC. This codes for CASSGPGLGGSYEQYF.

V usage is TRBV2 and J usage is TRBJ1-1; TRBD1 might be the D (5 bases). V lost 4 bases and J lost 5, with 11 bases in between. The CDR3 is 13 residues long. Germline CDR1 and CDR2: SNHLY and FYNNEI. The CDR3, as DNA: TGTGCCAGCAGTGGGTGGAGGGGAACTGAAGCTTTCTTT. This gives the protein CASSGWRGTEAFF.